This T cell receptor (beta chain) stems from a study of shared T cell receptors in the human thymus. Trimming took 7 bases from V and 0 from J; bases not matched to a gene: 5. The length of the CDR3 is 14 residues. Per the germline V gene, CDR1 is SNHLY and CDR2 is FYNNEI. The repertoire was sequenced with immunoSEQ multiplex PCR; TCRdb's copy has only in-frame clones and lacks some. The table lists roughly 560,000 clones, around 78% of them singletons. The same sample was also studied in work on human thymus T cells.

The chain uses TRBV2 and TRBJ1-1; 7 bases match TRBD1. This clonotype was obtained from a boy under two years old with a congenital heart defect. The sequenced sample consisted of thymocytes. The CDR3 coding sequence is TGTGCCAGCACTAGGACAGGTATGAACACTGAAGCTTTCTTT. Translated, it gives CASTRTGMNTEAFF. The complete variable domain, with remaining parts taken from reference TRBV2 and TRBJ1-1, reads EPEVTQTPSHQVTQMGQEVILRCVPISNHLYFYWYRQILGQKVEFLVSFYNNEISEKSEIFDDQFSVERPDGSNFTLKIRSTKLEDSAMYFCASTRTGMNTEAFFGQGTRLTVV.